This TCR beta chain derives from a study of identical twins. TCRdb independently ran MiXCR on the 5' RACE reads; one entry per CDR3 protein. The sample holds about 530,000 distinct CDR3 sequences, around 22% seen once. Notes on the study in general: Clonotypes of the beta chain that were abundant in cord blood carried fewer insertions (memory repertoires showed none). For monozygotic twins, models underestimated out-of-frame TCR alpha sharing. A partial confounding effect on zero-insertion analyses could come from invariant MAIT and iNKT cells.

Of note for this clonotype: Its target is not known.

These records were also assigned to another study, of yellow fever vaccine responses in identical twins.

The material sequenced was CD4+ T cells sorted from blood. The receptor's source is a woman between 18 and 30 years old in good health.

The CDR3 loop is CASSSADRGNTEAFF. The CDR3 coding sequence is TGCGCCAGCAGCTCGGCGGACAGGGGGAACACTGAAGCTTTCTTT. The V and J genes are TRBV5-1 and TRBJ1-1; 9 nucleotides align to TRBD1. V lost 3 bases to trimming and J lost 1 base; unmatched junction nucleotides: 4. This CDR3 has 15 residues. CDR1 SGHRS and CDR2 YFSETQ come from the germline V gene.